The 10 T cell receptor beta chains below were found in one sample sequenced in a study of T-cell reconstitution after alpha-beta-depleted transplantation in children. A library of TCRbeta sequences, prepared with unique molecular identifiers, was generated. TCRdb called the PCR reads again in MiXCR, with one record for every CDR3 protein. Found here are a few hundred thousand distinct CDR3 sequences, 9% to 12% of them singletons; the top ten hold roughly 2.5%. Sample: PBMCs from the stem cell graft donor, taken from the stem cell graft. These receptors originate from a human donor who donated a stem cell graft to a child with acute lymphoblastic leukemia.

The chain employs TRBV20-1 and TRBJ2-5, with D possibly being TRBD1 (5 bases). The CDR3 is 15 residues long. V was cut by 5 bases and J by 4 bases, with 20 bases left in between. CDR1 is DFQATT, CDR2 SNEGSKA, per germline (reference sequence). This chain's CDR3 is CSADSGALKSETQYF. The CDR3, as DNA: TGCAGTGCTGATAGTGGGGCGCTAAAATCAGAGACCCAGTACTTC.

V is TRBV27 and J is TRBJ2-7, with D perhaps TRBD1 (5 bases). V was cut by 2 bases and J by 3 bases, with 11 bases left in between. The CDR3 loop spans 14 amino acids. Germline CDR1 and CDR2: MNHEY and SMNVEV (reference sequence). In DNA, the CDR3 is TGTGCCAGCAGTTTAGACAGATCCCACTACGAGCAGTACTTC. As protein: CASSLDRSHYEQYF.

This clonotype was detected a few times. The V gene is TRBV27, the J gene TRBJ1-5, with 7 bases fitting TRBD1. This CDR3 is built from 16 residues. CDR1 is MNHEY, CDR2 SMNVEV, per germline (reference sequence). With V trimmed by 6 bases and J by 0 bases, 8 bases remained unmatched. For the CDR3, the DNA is TGTGCCAGCAGAGAGACAGGGACTACTAGCAATCAGCCCCAGCATTTT. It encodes CASRETGTTSNQPQHF.

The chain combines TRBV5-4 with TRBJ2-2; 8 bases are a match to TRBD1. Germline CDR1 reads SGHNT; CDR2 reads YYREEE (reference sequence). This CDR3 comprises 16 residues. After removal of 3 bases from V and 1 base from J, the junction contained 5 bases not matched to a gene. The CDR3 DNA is TGTGCCAGCAGCTCTCGGACAGGGATGAACACCGGGGAGCTGTTTTTT. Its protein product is CASSSRTGMNTGELFF.

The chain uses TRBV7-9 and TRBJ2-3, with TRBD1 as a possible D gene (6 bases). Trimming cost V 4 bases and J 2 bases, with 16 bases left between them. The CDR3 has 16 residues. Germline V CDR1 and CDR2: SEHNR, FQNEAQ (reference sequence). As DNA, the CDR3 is TGTGCCAGCAGCTCGACCGACAGGACCATCACAGATACGCAGTATTTT. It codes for CASSSTDRTITDTQYF.

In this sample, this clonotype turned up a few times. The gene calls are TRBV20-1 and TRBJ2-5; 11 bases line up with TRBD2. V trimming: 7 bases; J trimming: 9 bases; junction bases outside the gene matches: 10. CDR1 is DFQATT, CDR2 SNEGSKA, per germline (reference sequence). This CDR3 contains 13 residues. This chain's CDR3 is CSVGTSGAWAQYF. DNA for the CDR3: TGCAGTGTTGGGACTAGCGGTGCATGGGCCCAGTACTTC.

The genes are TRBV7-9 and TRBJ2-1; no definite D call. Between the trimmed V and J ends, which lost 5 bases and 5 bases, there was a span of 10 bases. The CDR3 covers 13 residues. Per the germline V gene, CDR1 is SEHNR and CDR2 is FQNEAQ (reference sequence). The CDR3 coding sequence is TGTGCCAGCAGCCTATATATCAACAATGAGCAGTTCTTC. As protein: CASSLYINNEQFF.

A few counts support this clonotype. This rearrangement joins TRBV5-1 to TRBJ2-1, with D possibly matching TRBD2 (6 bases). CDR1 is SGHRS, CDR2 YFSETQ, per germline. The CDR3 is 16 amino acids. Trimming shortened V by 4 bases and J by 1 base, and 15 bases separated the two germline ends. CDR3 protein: CASSPSTSPSYNEQFF. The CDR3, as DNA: TGCGCCAGCAGCCCCTCGACTAGTCCGTCCTACAATGAGCAGTTCTTC.

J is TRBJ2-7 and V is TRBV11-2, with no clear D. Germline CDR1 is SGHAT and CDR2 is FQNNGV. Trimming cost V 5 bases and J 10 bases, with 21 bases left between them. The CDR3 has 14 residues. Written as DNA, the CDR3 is TGTGCCAGCAGCCCCTACTCAGGCGGTCGCGACCAGTACTTC. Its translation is CASSPYSGGRDQYF.

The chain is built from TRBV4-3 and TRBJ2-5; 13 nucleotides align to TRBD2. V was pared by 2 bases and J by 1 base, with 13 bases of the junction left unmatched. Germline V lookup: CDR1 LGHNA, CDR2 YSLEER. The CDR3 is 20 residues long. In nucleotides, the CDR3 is TGCGCCAGCAGCCAAACCGGGACTAGCGGGATTCGTGCGTCCCAAGAGACCCAGTACTTC. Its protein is CASSQTGTSGIRASQETQYF.